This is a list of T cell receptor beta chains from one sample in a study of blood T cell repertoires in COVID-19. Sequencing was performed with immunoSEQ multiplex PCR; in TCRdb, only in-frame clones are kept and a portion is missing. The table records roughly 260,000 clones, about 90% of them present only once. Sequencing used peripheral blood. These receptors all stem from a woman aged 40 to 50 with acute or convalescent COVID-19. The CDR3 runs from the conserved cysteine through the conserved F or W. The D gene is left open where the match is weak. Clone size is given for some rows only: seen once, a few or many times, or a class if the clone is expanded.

CASSVGRTGQETQYF	TGTGCCAGCAGCGTGGGGAGGACAGGACAAGAGACCCAGTACTTC	TRBV9	.	.	TRBJ2-5
CASSSQGAPQHF	TGTGCCAGCAGTTCGCAGGGGGCCCCCCAGCATTTT	TRBV12-3/TRBV12-4	TRBD1	once	TRBJ1-5
CASSPQGNEKLFF	TGTGCCAGTAGTCCACAGGGGAATGAAAAACTGTTTTTT	TRBV19	TRBD1	.	TRBJ1-4
CASSFSGTLNTGELFF	TGCGCCAGCAGCTTTTCCGGGACACTAAACACCGGGGAGCTGTTTTTT	TRBV5-1	.	.	TRBJ2-2
CASSLPTGGRDTEAFF	TGTGCCAGCAGCCTTCCTACAGGGGGCCGGGACACTGAAGCTTTCTTT	TRBV6-6	TRBD1	.	TRBJ1-1
CAWSPAPDYGYTF	TGTGCCTGGAGCCCCGCGCCCGACTATGGCTACACCTTC	TRBV30	.	.	TRBJ1-2
CATSTDGQGSLF	TGTGCCACCAGCACGGATGGACAGGGGTCTCTTTTT	TRBV15	TRBD1	.	TRBJ1-1
CASSFSGQGYGYTF	TGTGCCAGCAGTTTCTCGGGACAGGGGTATGGCTACACCTTC	TRBV27	TRBD1	.	TRBJ1-2
CASFRTRTTDTQYF	TGTGCCAGCTTTCGGACAAGAACCACAGATACGCAGTATTTT	TRBV5-8	.	.	TRBJ2-3
CAQKTGFQETQYF	TGTGCCCAGAAGACGGGGTTCCAAGAGACCCAGTACTTC	TRBV6-4	.	.	TRBJ2-5
CASSPGQGWDTQYF	TGCGCCAGCAGCCCGGGACAGGGTTGGGATACGCAGTATTTT	TRBV4-1	TRBD1	.	TRBJ2-3
CASSMGTVNTGELFF	TGTGCCAGTAGTATGGGGACAGTAAACACCGGGGAGCTGTTTTTT	TRBV19	TRBD1	.	TRBJ2-2
CASSPGGGYTF	TGTGCCAGCTCACCAGGGGGCGGCTACACCTTC	TRBV18	.	few	TRBJ1-2
CASRPDRVGTDTQYF	TGCGCCAGCAGGCCAGACAGGGTCGGCACAGATACGCAGTATTTT	TRBV5-1	TRBD1	.	TRBJ2-3
CASSANPGTGVVNEQFF	TGTGCCAGCAGCGCCAATCCCGGGACAGGAGTAGTAAATGAGCAGTTCTTC	TRBV9	TRBD1	once	TRBJ2-1
CASSISRSSYNEQFF	TGTGCCAGTAGTATATCTCGGAGCTCCTACAATGAGCAGTTCTTC	TRBV19	.	once	TRBJ2-1
CASSQQPGQGNYGYTF	TGTGCCAGCAGCCAACAGCCGGGACAGGGGAACTATGGCTACACCTTC	TRBV3-1/TRBV3-2	TRBD1	.	TRBJ1-2
CASSGSGGVNTEAFF	TGTGCCAGCAGCGGTTCAGGAGGAGTGAACACTGAAGCTTTCTTT	TRBV9	.	.	TRBJ1-1
CASSPFGGNEKLFF	TGTGCCAGCAGCCCATTTGGAGGGAATGAAAAACTGTTTTTT	TRBV6-4	.	.	TRBJ1-4
CASSEGPGTEKLFF	TGTGCCAGCAGTGAAGGCCCAGGCACTGAAAAACTGTTTTTT	TRBV2	.	.	TRBJ1-4
CASSQETQETQYF	TGTGCCAGCAGCCAAGAGACTCAAGAGACCCAGTACTTC	TRBV4-2	.	.	TRBJ2-5
CASSQLNTGIDTGELFF	TGTGCCAGCAGCCAACTCAACACAGGGATTGACACCGGGGAGCTGTTTTTT	TRBV2	.	.	TRBJ2-2
CASASTGGNEQFF	TGTGCCAGCGCAAGTACCGGGGGCAATGAGCAGTTCTTC	TRBV6-5	.	.	TRBJ2-1
CAWSDDRDSNQPQHF	TGTGCCTGGAGTGACGACAGGGATAGCAATCAGCCCCAGCATTTT	TRBV30	TRBD1	.	TRBJ1-5
CASSVAVEGTQYF	TGTGCCAGCAGCGTAGCTGTGGAGGGTACGCAGTATTTT	TRBV9	.	.	TRBJ2-3
CASRTTGSGYNSPLHF	TGTGCCAGCAGGACGACAGGGTCGGGTTATAATTCACCCCTCCACTTT	TRBV27	TRBD1	.	TRBJ1-6
CASSQVSPGEQFF	TGTGCCAGCAGCCAAGTGTCTCCAGGGGAGCAGTTCTTC	TRBV3-1/TRBV3-2	.	.	TRBJ2-1
CASSKQGQNTEAFF	TGTGCCAGCAGTAAACAGGGCCAGAACACTGAAGCTTTCTTT	TRBV9	.	few	TRBJ1-1
CASRLQGLSSTDTQYF	TGTGCCAGTAGACTCCAGGGGCTCTCTAGCACAGATACGCAGTATTTT	TRBV19	.	.	TRBJ2-3
CASSEESSYNSPLHF	TGTGCCAGCAGTGAGGAGAGCTCCTATAATTCACCCCTCCACTTT	TRBV2	.	.	TRBJ1-6
CASSLSRDTANYGYTF	TGTGCCAGCAGCCTCAGCCGGGACACTGCTAACTATGGCTACACCTTC	TRBV9	.	.	TRBJ1-2